This TCR beta chain is from a study of shared clonotypes between healthy human individuals. Clones were read by immunoSEQ multiplex PCR, and TCRdb kept only the in-frame ones, dropping some. The sample has about 1.5 million clones, roughly 98% seen once. Germline V gene lookup returns CDR1 SGHNT and CDR2 YYREEE (reference sequence). V lost 3 bases, J lost 4 bases, and 13 bases lay in between. The CDR3 is made up of 14 amino acids. The receptor's source is a young man in good health. Specimen: naive CD4+ T cells sorted from blood. Subset given: CD45RA+ positively selected. This chain connects TRBV5-4 to TRBJ2-5; D is perhaps TRBD1 (6 bases). The DNA of the CDR3 is TGTGCCAGCAGCTCCGGCCCGGACAGAGAGACCCAGTACTTC. Encoded protein: CASSSGPDRETQYF.